This T cell receptor (beta chain) derives from a study of cytomegalovirus exposure and HLA in healthy donors. Turning to the study itself: The Caucasian-associated ancestry cluster contained 81% of the roughly 390 genotyped donors.

Whole-study results and caveats: As a later analysis showed, a missense DCLRE1C variant was linked to trimming of TCR beta V- and J-genes. Reported findings show TCR beta sequences accurately forecast HLA-A and HLA-B alleles in most subjects. Being indistinguishable, some V segments were excluded, TRBV6-2 and TRBV6-3 among them.

It was with 60 Vbeta and 13 Jbeta primers that the PCR ran. Generated by immunoSEQ multiplex PCR, the TCRdb table keeps only in-frame clones and is missing some. This sample contains about 140,000 clones. Remarks on this clone: Its matching antigen is unknown.

CDR1 and CDR2 (germline): SGHVS, FNYEAQ. This CDR3 has 14 residues. The V and J ends lost 2 bases and 3 bases, in that order; junction bases with no gene match: 3. The sequencing sample was made of PBMCs. The sequence derives from a male donor in good health and CMV-seronegative. The V gene is TRBV7-6, the J gene TRBJ1-1; 7 bases line up with TRBD1. The chain's CDR3 is CASSLTGADTEAFF. The CDR3 DNA sequence: TGTGCCAGCAGCTTAACAGGGGCAGACACTGAAGCTTTCTTT. The variable domain in full, with the rest retrieved from reference TRBV7-6 and TRBJ1-1, is GAGVSQSPRYKVTKRGQDVALRCDPISGHVSLYWYRQALGQGPEFLTYFNYEAQQDKSGLPNDRFSAERPEGSISTLTIQRTEQRDSAMYRCASSLTGADTEAFFGQGTRLTVV.